Below are 20 T cell receptor beta chains sequenced from a single sample in a study of T-cell memory formation after mild COVID-19. TCRdb fed the 5' RACE reads into MiXCR, producing one record per CDR3 protein. This table has about 470,000 distinct CDR3 sequences, roughly 18% appearing once. The sequencing sample was made of PBMCs or a T cell subset sorted from them (not recorded which). Receptor source: an adult woman who had mild COVID-19 (a few samples of this study predate the infection). Cell type and time point are not known.

The chain employs TRBV7-9 and TRBJ1-5, with D maybe TRBD1 (6 bases). CDR1 is SEHNR, CDR2 FQNEAQ, per germline (reference sequence). Trimming stripped 5 bases from V and 2 bases from J, with 25 bases between. The CDR3 is 19 residues long. Here the CDR3 reads CASSPGWGPGRNGNQPQHF. DNA for the CDR3: TGTGCCAGCAGCCCCGGGTGGGGGCCCGGCAGGAACGGCAATCAGCCCCAGCATTTT.

The rearrangement joins TRBV7-9 to TRBJ2-1; tentative D call: TRBD1 (5 bases). The V end lost 0 bases, the J end lost 9 bases, and 9 bases lay between the germline ends. Germline V gives CDR1 SEHNR, CDR2 FQNEAQ (reference sequence). The CDR3 totals 13 residues. The DNA of the CDR3 is TGTGCCAGCAGCTTAGCCCAGGGTAGTGAGCAGTTCTTC. This sequence encodes CASSLAQGSEQFF. Using reference TRBV7-9 and TRBJ2-1 for the parts outside the CDR3, the full variable domain is DTGVSQNPRHKITKRGQNVTFRCDPISEHNRLYWYRQTLGQGPEFLTYFQNEAQLEKSRLLSDRFSAERPKGSFSTLEIQRTEQGDSAMYLCASSLAQGSEQFFGPGTRLTVL.

The rearrangement joins TRBV30 to TRBJ2-5; perhaps TRBD2 as D (5 bases). The CDR3 covers 13 residues. The V end lost 0 bases, the J end lost 13 bases, and 18 bases lay between the germline ends. Germline-derived CDR1 and CDR2 are GTSNPN and SVGIG (reference sequence). The CDR3 DNA reads TGTGCCTGGAGTGTACTAGAGTTCACTACTTCGTACTTC. Its translation is CAWSVLEFTTSYF.

The J gene is TRBJ2-3, the V gene TRBV5-1; unclear D gene. Germline V CDR1 and CDR2: SGHRS, YFSETQ. Between the trimmed V and J ends, which lost 4 bases and 4 bases, there was a span of 10 bases. This CDR3 contains 13 residues. The CDR3 loop is CASSALTPDTQYF. CDR3 DNA sequence: TGCGCCAGCAGCGCACTAACTCCAGATACGCAGTATTTT.

In its sample, this clonotype was seen a few times. The rearrangement uses TRBV7-6 and TRBJ2-1; 8 bases fit TRBD2. Germline CDR1 and CDR2: SGHVS and FNYEAQ. With 1 base clipped from V and 7 bases from J, the junction kept 12 bases outside the gene matches. The CDR3 is made up of 17 amino acids. CDR3 sequence reads: CASSLDVTGGPRNEQFF. The CDR3 DNA is TGTGCCAGCAGCTTAGACGTGACGGGAGGGCCTCGAAATGAGCAGTTCTTC. Full variable domain (missing parts from reference TRBV7-6 and TRBJ2-1): GAGVSQSPRYKVTKRGQDVALRCDPISGHVSLYWYRQALGQGPEFLTYFNYEAQQDKSGLPNDRFSAERPEGSISTLTIQRTEQRDSAMYRCASSLDVTGGPRNEQFFGPGTRLTVL.

The V gene is TRBV10-3, the J gene TRBJ1-2; 8 bases match TRBD1. Germline-derived CDR1 and CDR2 are ENHRY and SYGVKD. The J segment lost 1 base and the V segment lost 4 bases, leaving 5 bases of the junction unmatched. This CDR3 contains 15 residues. CDR3 loop: CAISGGQDYNYGYTF. The CDR3 nucleotides are TGTGCCATCAGTGGGGGACAGGATTATAACTATGGCTACACCTTC.

The genes are TRBV5-1 and TRBJ2-1; D unresolved. The V end was cut by 3 bases, the J end by 8 bases, with 12 bases between. Germline CDR1 and CDR2: SGHRS and YFSETQ. The CDR3 spans 13 residues. As DNA, the CDR3 is TGCGCCAGCAGCTACCTCCCTGTAGATGAGCAGTTCTTC. Translation gives CASSYLPVDEQFF.

This clonotype has just a few counts. The chain joins TRBV18 to TRBJ2-7; maybe TRBD2 (6 bases). The germline gives CDR1 KGHSH, CDR2 LQKENI. V was pared by 3 bases and J by 8 bases, with 23 bases between. This CDR3 spans 16 amino acids. CDR3 bases: TGTGCCAGCTCACCGTCGGGGCTAGCGACCTACGTCAAGCAGTACTTC. As protein: CASSPSGLATYVKQYF.

The rearrangement uses TRBV5-1 and TRBJ1-1; D perhaps matches TRBD1 (5 bases). Germline-derived CDR1 and CDR2 are SGHRS and YFSETQ. Between the trimmed V and J ends, which lost 0 bases and 3 bases, there was a span of 9 bases. CDR3 size: 14 residues. The CDR3 spells CASSLVSGDTEAFF. Here the CDR3 DNA reads TGCGCCAGCAGCTTGGTGTCGGGGGACACTGAAGCTTTCTTT.

This clonotype showed up just a few times. The chain joins TRBV12-3 or TRBV12-4 to TRBJ2-1; 15 nucleotides match TRBD2. Germline trimming cut 4 bases from V and 15 bases from J; bases unmatched to any gene: 13. The CDR3 length is 16 residues. CDR3 coding DNA: TGTGCCAGCAGTTCACACCAACGGACTAGCGGGGGGGTTCTGTTCTTC. It encodes CASSSHQRTSGGVLFF.

The chain uses TRBV6-1 and TRBJ2-3, with 8 bases that match TRBD2. The CDR3 totals 16 residues. CDR1 and CDR2 (germline): MNHNS, SASEGT. Losses at the gene ends were 4 bases for V and 0 bases for J; bases not matched to a gene: 6. The CDR3 DNA is TGTGCCAGCAGTGCCAGACTAGCGCGGAGCACAGATACGCAGTATTTT. It translates to CASSARLARSTDTQYF.

This clonotype was detected a few times. The J gene is TRBJ2-2, the V gene TRBV20-1, with TRBD1 identical over 7 bases. Germline V CDR1 and CDR2: DFQATT, SNEGSKA (reference sequence). This CDR3 contains 18 residues. Germline trimming cut 6 bases from V and 5 bases from J; bases unmatched to any gene: 21. CDR3 in DNA: TGCAGTGCCGAACCTTACCCAACAGGGGAATTAGCGACCGGGGAGCTGTTTTTT. Amino acid sequence: CSAEPYPTGELATGELFF.

V usage is TRBV6-2 or TRBV6-3 and J usage is TRBJ2-3; 8 bases align to TRBD2. This CDR3 contains 14 residues. J was trimmed by 2 bases and V by 8 bases; bases with no gene match: 6. CDR1 is MNHEY and CDR2 is SVGEGT in the germline V gene. The CDR3 nucleotides read TGTGCCAGCGATCGAGCGGGGGACACAGATACGCAGTATTTT. It encodes CASDRAGDTDTQYF.

This rearrangement joins TRBV7-2 to TRBJ2-3, with D possibly matching TRBD2 (5 bases). This CDR3 spans 14 amino acids. Germline V lookup: CDR1 SGHTA, CDR2 FQGNSA. V lost 9 bases and J 2 bases, leaving 15 bases between the germline ends. The CDR3: CASYTFGVTDTQYF. The CDR3 DNA reads as TGTGCCAGTTATACTTTCGGGGTCACAGATACGCAGTATTTT.

This clonotype was seen a handful of times. The rearrangement links TRBV20-1 to TRBJ2-1; 10 bases line up with TRBD1. Germline lookup yields CDR1 DFQATT and CDR2 SNEGSKA (reference sequence). The CDR3 loop spans 12 amino acids. The CDR3 coding sequence is TGCCGAGCCGGGACAGGGGTGAATGAGCAGTTCTTC. Its protein product is CRAGTGVNEQFF.

The chain combines TRBV7-2 with TRBJ2-1, with TRBD1 as a possible D gene (7 bases). The CDR3 has 15 residues. Trimming removed 1 base at V and 10 bases at J, with 17 bases between. Germline V gives CDR1 SGHTA, CDR2 FQGNSA. The CDR3 DNA follows: TGTGCCAGCAGCTTAGGGGGGGACAGAGGGGCCGAGCAGTTCTTC. Translated, it gives CASSLGGDRGAEQFF.

The chain combines TRBV20-1 with TRBJ2-5; 9 positions match TRBD2. The CDR3 extends over 16 amino acids. The trim removed 1 base at V and 5 bases at J, leaving 11 bases unmatched. The germline V gene encodes CDR1 DFQATT and CDR2 SNEGSKA (reference sequence). The CDR3, as DNA: TGCAGTGCTAGAGTGGCGGGAGGGCCCTCATCGGAGACCCAGTACTTC. This sequence encodes CSARVAGGPSSETQYF.

The chain employs TRBV7-3 and TRBJ2-7; D could derive from TRBD1 or TRBD2 (5 bases each). CDR1 is SGHTA and CDR2 is FQGTGA in the germline V gene. The CDR3 spans 14 residues. V shed 5 bases and J shed 7 bases, with 18 bases lying between them. The DNA of the CDR3 is TGTGCCAGCAGCATTTCGGGACCGCTGAAGGAGCAGTACTTC. Translation gives CASSISGPLKEQYF.

This chain joins TRBV27 and TRBJ1-1, with 7 bases matching TRBD1. Germline assignment: CDR1 MNHEY and CDR2 SMNVEV (reference sequence). The junction had 6 bases not matched to a gene; V was cut back by 5 bases and J by 0 bases. The CDR3 has 15 amino acids. CDR3 amino acids: CASSLDRPMNTEAFF. In nucleotides, the CDR3 is TGTGCCAGCAGTCTGGACAGGCCCATGAACACTGAAGCTTTCTTT.

The chain recombines TRBV4-2 with TRBJ2-5; 12 bases map to TRBD2. Per germline, CDR1 LGHNA and CDR2 YNFKEQ. With 1 base clipped from V and 5 bases from J, the junction kept 8 bases outside the gene matches. There are 17 residues in the CDR3. CDR3 sequence: CASSQGVSSGGEETQYF. The CDR3 DNA follows: TGTGCCAGCAGCCAAGGCGTTTCTAGCGGGGGGGAGGAGACCCAGTACTTC.